Below are 26 T cell receptor beta chains sequenced from a single sample in a study of cytomegalovirus exposure and HLA in healthy donors. Assay used: immunoSEQ multiplex PCR; TCRdb lists only in-frame clones, some missing. The table records tens of thousands of clones, roughly 94% of them present only once. Sequencing was done on a sample of PBMCs. These receptors were obtained from a man aged 18-30 years in good health and CMV-seropositive.

In this sample, this clone turned up a few times. The CDR3 region is CASSQGAATYRRNEQFF. CDR3 bases: TGCGCCAGCAGCCAGGGGGCGGCTACCTACAGGAGAAATGAGCAGTTCTTC. J is TRBJ2-1 and V is TRBV4-1; D is perhaps TRBD1 (6 bases). V was shortened by 3 bases and J by 7 bases, with 22 bases between the two germline ends. The V gene's germline CDR1 is MGHRA and CDR2 YSYEKL. CDR3 length: 17 amino acids.

The chain employs TRBV7-9 and TRBJ1-4; D might be TRBD1 (6 bases). The CDR3 runs to 17 residues. Germline assignment: CDR1 SEHNR and CDR2 FQNEAQ (reference sequence). The V gene lost 1 base and the J gene lost 3 bases, with 15 bases spanning the gap. CDR3 DNA: TGTGCCAGCAGCTTAGGGTCTCGGGGGGCTGCTAATGAAAAACTGTTTTTT. Translation: CASSLGSRGAANEKLFF.

The rearrangement joins TRBV20-1 to TRBJ2-7; no clear D gene. The V gene lost 0 bases and the J gene lost 7 bases, with 7 bases spanning the gap. This CDR3 has 11 residues. CDR1 and CDR2 (germline): DFQATT, SNEGSKA (reference sequence). In DNA, the CDR3 is TGCAGTGCTAGAGACGGCAGGGAGCAGTACTTC. Amino acids: CSARDGREQYF.

V gene TRBV18 combines with J gene TRBJ2-5; TRBD2 matches at 9 bases. The CDR3 has 17 amino acids. The germline V gene encodes CDR1 KGHSH and CDR2 LQKENI. The trim removed 0 bases at V and 5 bases at J, leaving 10 bases unmatched. CDR3 protein: CASSPPSAGGPGETQYF. CDR3 sequence (DNA): TGTGCCAGCTCACCACCGTCGGCGGGAGGGCCCGGGGAGACCCAGTACTTC.

This clone was seen once. This chain links TRBV7-6 with TRBJ2-5; no firm D call. This CDR3 is 15 amino acids long. Trimming removed 1 base from V and 1 base from J, with 10 bases in between. Germline V gives CDR1 SGHVS, CDR2 FNYEAQ. The CDR3 DNA reads as TGTGCCAGCAGCTTAGGTATTGGCGGCCAAGAGACCCAGTACTTC. Translating it yields CASSLGIGGQETQYF.

The rearrangement uses TRBV5-1 and TRBJ2-7, with D possibly TRBD1 on 5 matching bases. Germline loops: CDR1 SGHRS, CDR2 YFSETQ. V was trimmed by 2 bases and J by 4 bases, leaving 19 bases between them. This CDR3 contains 16 residues. CDR3 in amino acids: CASSFRQRQLVYEQYF. CDR3 sequence (DNA): TGCGCCAGCAGCTTCCGGCAACGACAGCTCGTTTACGAGCAGTACTTC.

The rearrangement uses TRBV5-1 and TRBJ2-5, with TRBD1 matching over 7 bases. The CDR3 contains 16 residues. The junction had 13 bases not matched to a gene; V was cut back by 3 bases and J by 5 bases. CDR1 SGHRS and CDR2 YFSETQ come from the germline V gene. In nucleotides, the CDR3 is TGCGCCAGCAGCTCATTTACTGGACAGGCAGGGGAGACCCAGTACTTC. It encodes CASSSFTGQAGETQYF.

The chain combines TRBV5-5 with TRBJ1-3; 7 nucleotides line up with TRBD1. This CDR3 spans 16 amino acids. Per germline, CDR1 SGHKS and CDR2 YYEKEE (reference sequence). With V trimmed by 4 bases and J by 2 bases, 9 bases remained unmatched. The CDR3 bases are TGTGCCAGCAGCCCCAACAGGGGAGAGACTGGAAACACCATATATTTT. This translates into CASSPNRGETGNTIYF.

CDR3 region: CASKQGGEGIGELFF. The CDR3 DNA sequence: TGCGCCAGCAAACAAGGGGGAGAAGGGATCGGGGAGCTGTTTTTT. The chain is built from TRBV23-1 and TRBJ2-2; D may be TRBD1 (6 bases). TRBV23-1 is designated an ORF whose function remains uncertain. V was shortened by 7 bases and J by 7 bases, with 19 bases between the two germline ends. This CDR3 is 15 amino acids long.

This rearrangement joins TRBV4-1 to TRBJ1-2; no clear D gene. Germline CDR1 is MGHRA and CDR2 is YSYEKL. This CDR3 spans 15 amino acids. V was shortened by 1 base and J by 4 bases, with 13 bases between the two germline ends. The CDR3 loop is CASSQVPGKLYGYTF. The CDR3 region has the DNA TGCGCCAGCAGCCAAGTGCCGGGGAAACTCTATGGCTACACCTTC.

The chain recombines TRBV5-4 with TRBJ2-7, with D possibly TRBD2 on 5 matching bases. The CDR3 spans 11 residues. The V gene's germline CDR1 is SGHNT and CDR2 YYREEE (reference sequence). Deletions cut 4 bases from V and 3 bases from J, with 5 bases between. CDR3 DNA: TGTGCCAGCAGCGGAGGCTACGAGCAGTACTTC. It yields the protein CASSGGYEQYF.

The rearrangement uses TRBV6-1 and TRBJ2-1, with D hard to call. V was pared by 3 bases and J by 0 bases, with 9 bases between. The CDR3 is 15 amino acids. CDR1 is MNHNS and CDR2 is SASEGT in the germline V gene. CDR3 region: CASSEALNSYNEQFF. CDR3 DNA sequence: TGTGCCAGCAGTGAGGCCCTGAACTCCTACAATGAGCAGTTCTTC.

The CDR3 protein is CASSSLNTGELFF. The CDR3 DNA follows: TGTGCCAGCAGCAGCCTAAACACCGGGGAGCTGTTTTTT. The V and J genes are TRBV5-6 and TRBJ2-2; the D is unclear. This CDR3 is built from 13 residues. Germline CDR1 reads SGHDT; CDR2 reads YYEEEE. V was pared by 4 bases and J by 2 bases, with 6 bases between.

V is TRBV23-1 and J is TRBJ1-3, with D possibly matching TRBD1 (6 bases). TRBV23-1 is recorded as an ORF, its role being uncertain. The V end was cut by 3 bases, the J end by 0 bases, with 9 bases between. This CDR3 has 15 residues. In nucleotides, the CDR3 is TGCGCCAGCAGTCACGACAGGACCTCTGGAAACACCATATATTTT. Translation gives CASSHDRTSGNTIYF.

This chain links TRBV7-8 with TRBJ1-5, with D tentatively TRBD1 (6 bases). Germline CDR1 reads SGHVS; CDR2 reads FQNEAQ. There are 13 residues in the CDR3. With 5 bases removed from V and 8 bases from J, the gap between germline ends came to 13 bases. This chain's CDR3 is CASSPDSLKPQHF. The CDR3 region has the DNA TGTGCCAGCAGCCCGGACAGCCTAAAGCCCCAGCATTTT.

CDR3: CASSPGLNTNTGELFF. The DNA of the CDR3 is TGTGCCAGCAGCCCGGGACTCAATACGAACACCGGGGAGCTGTTTTTT. This chain links TRBV5-4 with TRBJ2-2; tentative D call: TRBD2 (6 bases). CDR3 size: 16 residues. Germline CDR1 and CDR2: SGHNT and YYREEE (reference sequence). Deletions cut 4 bases from V and 0 bases from J, with 13 bases between. Full variable domain (rest looked up from reference TRBV5-4 and TRBJ2-2): ETGVTQSPTHLIKTRGQQVTLRCSSQSGHNTVSWYQQALGQGPQFIFQYYREEENGRGNFPPRFSGLQFPNYSSELNVNALELDDSALYLCASSPGLNTNTGELFFGEGSRLTVL.

The rearrangement links TRBV5-1 to TRBJ1-1, with D maybe TRBD1 (5 bases). V was shortened by 0 bases and J by 5 bases, with 14 bases between the two germline ends. CDR3 length: 15 residues. Per the germline V gene, CDR1 is SGHRS and CDR2 is YFSETQ. For the CDR3, the DNA is TGCGCCAGCAGCTTGGGGGACTCCCGGGAAACTGAAGCTTTCTTT. This encodes CASSLGDSRETEAFF. Full variable domain (missing parts from reference TRBV5-1 and TRBJ1-1): KAGVTQTPRYLIKTRGQQVTLSCSPISGHRSVSWYQQTPGQGLQFLFEYFSETQRNKGNFPGRFSGRQFSNSRSEMNVSTLELGDSALYLCASSLGDSRETEAFFGQGTRLTVV.

The chain carries TRBV27 and TRBJ2-7; a possible D gene is TRBD1 (7 bases). Germline V gene lookup returns CDR1 MNHEY and CDR2 SMNVEV (reference sequence). The germline V and J ends were trimmed by 6 bases and 2 bases, with 14 bases remaining between them. The CDR3 length is 14 residues. CDR3 in amino acids: CASRKQGGTYEQYF. The CDR3 DNA reads TGTGCCAGCAGGAAGCAGGGGGGAACCTACGAGCAGTACTTC.

The chain joins TRBV28 to TRBJ1-5; D is undetermined. The CDR3 totals 13 residues. Germline V lookup: CDR1 MDHEN, CDR2 SYDVKM. V gave up 2 bases and J gave up 4 bases, with 6 bases separating them. The CDR3 nucleotides are TGTGCCAGCAGTTTAGCCGGTAATCAGCCCCAGCATTTT. This translates into CASSLAGNQPQHF.

The chain has TRBV6-1 and TRBJ1-4, with 7 positions matching TRBD1. CDR1 is MNHNS and CDR2 is SASEGT in the germline V gene. V dropped 3 bases and J dropped 11; count of bases not matched to a gene: 12. The CDR3 length is 15 residues. CDR3 residues: CASSDRAGGKVKLFF. The CDR3 DNA reads as TGTGCCAGCAGTGATCGGGCAGGGGGAAAGGTGAAACTGTTTTTT.

This rearrangement joins TRBV5-1 to TRBJ2-3; D is unresolved. Germline V gene sequence: CDR1 SGHRS, CDR2 YFSETQ. Trimming left V 3 bases short and J 5 bases short, with 4 bases between. The CDR3 has 11 amino acids. CDR3 residues: CASSYKDTQYF. CDR3 DNA sequence: TGCGCCAGCAGCTACAAAGATACGCAGTATTTT. Drawing the rest from reference TRBV5-1 and TRBJ2-3, the complete variable domain is KAGVTQTPRYLIKTRGQQVTLSCSPISGHRSVSWYQQTPGQGLQFLFEYFSETQRNKGNFPGRFSGRQFSNSRSEMNVSTLELGDSALYLCASSYKDTQYFGPGTRLTVL.

The chain has TRBV11-2 and TRBJ2-7, with 11 bases that match TRBD2. The CDR3 has 16 amino acids. Germline lookup yields CDR1 SGHAT and CDR2 FQNNGV. Trimming at V came to 1 base and at J to 2 bases, leaving 4 bases not matched to a gene. The DNA for the CDR3 is TGTGCCAGCAGCTTAGCGCTAGCGGGGGGACCCTACGAGCAGTACTTC. Translated, it gives CASSLALAGGPYEQYF.

This clone was counted a single time. The chain employs TRBV10-3 and TRBJ2-7, with a weak D call TRBD2 (6 bases). Germline CDR1 and CDR2: ENHRY and SYGVKD. V was pared by 0 bases and J by 0 bases, with 15 bases between. CDR3 length: 17 amino acids. The CDR3 region has the DNA TGTGCCATCAGTGAGTCTCGTAATGCGGGATTCTCCTACGAGCAGTACTTC. Amino acid sequence: CAISESRNAGFSYEQYF.

The V and J genes are TRBV6-5 and TRBJ2-3; D is possibly TRBD1 (6 bases). V was trimmed by 6 bases and J by 6 bases, leaving 19 bases between them. Germline assignment: CDR1 MNHEY and CDR2 SVGAGI. The CDR3 sequence is 15 residues long. In nucleotides, the CDR3 is TGTGCCAGCAGCCGATGGACAGCCCGGAGGGATACGCAGTATTTT. Encoded protein: CASSRWTARRDTQYF.

The genes are TRBV7-2 and TRBJ2-3; a possible D gene is TRBD2 (7 bases). V gave up 8 bases and J gave up 5 bases, with 14 bases separating them. The length of the CDR3 is 13 residues. The germline V gene has CDR1 SGHTA and CDR2 FQGNSA. The CDR3: CASGRGAGDTQYF. The CDR3 DNA reads TGTGCCAGCGGACGGGGGGCGGGAGATACGCAGTATTTT.

The V and J genes are TRBV28 and TRBJ2-7; 7 positions agree with TRBD2. CDR1 and CDR2 from the germline V gene are MDHEN and SYDVKM. V was clipped by 5 bases and J by 5 bases; unmatched bases: 9. The CDR3 is 14 amino acids. In DNA, the CDR3 is TGTGCCAGCAGTCCAGTACGTGCGGGGGACGAGCAGTACTTC. The encoded protein is CASSPVRAGDEQYF. Variable domain in full (rest from reference TRBV28 and TRBJ2-7): DVKVTQSSRYLVKRTGEKVFLECVQDMDHENMFWYRQDPGLGLRLIYFSYDVKMKEKGDIPEGYSVSREKKERFSLILESASTNQTSMYLCASSPVRAGDEQYFGPGTRLTVT.